This T cell receptor (beta chain) was identified in a study of CD4 T cells in relation to SARS-CoV-2 and coronaviruses. Study-level points and caveats: SARS-CoV-2-driven expansion was significantly weaker in crossreactive than monoreactive clones. Approximately 65% of donors had memory CD4+ clonotypes crossrecognizing SARS-CoV-2 and common cold coronavirus spike.

TCRdb's copy holds only in-frame clones and misses some; the assay was immunoSEQ multiplex PCR. The profile shows some 27,000 clones, about 70% of them singletons. On this clone: What it binds is unknown.

Unmatched junction bases numbered 15, after V lost 6 bases and J lost 8 bases. This CDR3 contains 16 residues. The germline gives CDR1 MNHEY, CDR2 SMNVEV (reference sequence). The unexposed donors gave CD4+ T cells in about 2011-2019, prior to COVID-19. CD4+ T cells were isolated from the cells after around 11 days of culture. Testing used SARS-CoV-2 S/N and four cold-coronavirus spikes on unexposed-donor CD4+ T cells, cells permitting. The receptor's source is a human donor in good health. The sequenced sample consisted of CD4+ T cells from PBMCs, cultured in vitro. The chain uses TRBV27 and TRBJ2-1, with 8 positions matching TRBD2. CDR3 bases: TGTGCCAGCAGACCACGGGAGGGGTCTCGGGGCCATGAGCAGTTCTTC. Its translation is CASRPREGSRGHEQFF.